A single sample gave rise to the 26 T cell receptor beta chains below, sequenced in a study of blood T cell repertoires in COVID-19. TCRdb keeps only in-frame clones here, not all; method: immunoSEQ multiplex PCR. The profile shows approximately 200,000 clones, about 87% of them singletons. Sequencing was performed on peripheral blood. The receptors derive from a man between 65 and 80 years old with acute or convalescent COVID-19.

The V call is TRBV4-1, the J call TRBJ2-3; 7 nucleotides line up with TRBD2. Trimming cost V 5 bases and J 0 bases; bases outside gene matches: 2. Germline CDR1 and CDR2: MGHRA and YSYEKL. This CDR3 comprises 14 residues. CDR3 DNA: TGCGCCAGCAGCTTTAGCGGGAGCACAGATACGCAGTATTTT. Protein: CASSFSGSTDTQYF.

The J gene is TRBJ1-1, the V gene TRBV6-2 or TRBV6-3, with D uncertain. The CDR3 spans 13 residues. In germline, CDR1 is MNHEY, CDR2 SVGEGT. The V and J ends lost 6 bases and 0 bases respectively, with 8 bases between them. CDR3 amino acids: CASSPGMNTEAFF. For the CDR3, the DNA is TGTGCCAGCAGCCCCGGGATGAACACTGAAGCTTTCTTT.

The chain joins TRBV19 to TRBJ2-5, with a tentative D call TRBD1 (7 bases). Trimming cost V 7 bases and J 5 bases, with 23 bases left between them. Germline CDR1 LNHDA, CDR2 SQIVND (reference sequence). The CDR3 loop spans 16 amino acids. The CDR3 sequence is CASTHLGQGGSETQYF. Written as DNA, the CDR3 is TGTGCCAGTACCCACCTCGGGCAGGGGGGTTCTGAGACCCAGTACTTC.

The DNA of the CDR3 is TGCAGCGTTGGAGGGCTAGCGGGAGGGCCGGGAGAGACCCAGTACTTC. Its translation is CSVGGLAGGPGETQYF. The rearrangement links TRBV29-1 to TRBJ2-5; 12 bases map to TRBD2. The V gene's germline CDR1 is SQVTM and CDR2 ANQGSEA. This CDR3 spans 16 amino acids. With V trimmed by 4 bases and J by 4 bases, 10 bases remained unmatched.

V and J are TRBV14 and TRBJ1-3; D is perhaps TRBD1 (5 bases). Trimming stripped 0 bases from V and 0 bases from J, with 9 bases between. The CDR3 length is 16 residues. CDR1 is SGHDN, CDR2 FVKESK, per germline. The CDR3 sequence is CASSQDYRLSGNTIYF. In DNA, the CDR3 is TGTGCCAGCAGCCAAGATTACAGGCTCTCTGGAAACACCATATATTTT.

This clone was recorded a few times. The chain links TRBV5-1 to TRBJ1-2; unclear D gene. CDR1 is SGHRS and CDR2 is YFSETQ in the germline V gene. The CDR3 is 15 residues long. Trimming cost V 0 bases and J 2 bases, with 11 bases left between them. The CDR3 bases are TGCGCCAGCAGCTTGGTGGGCAGCGGAAACTATGGCTACACCTTC. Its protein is CASSLVGSGNYGYTF.

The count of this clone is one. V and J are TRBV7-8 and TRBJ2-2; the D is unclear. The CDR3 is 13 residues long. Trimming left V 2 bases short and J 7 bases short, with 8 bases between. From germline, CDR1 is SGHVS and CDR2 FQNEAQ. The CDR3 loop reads CASSLTAGGELFF. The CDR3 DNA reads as TGTGCCAGCAGCTTAACTGCAGGCGGGGAGCTGTTTTTT.

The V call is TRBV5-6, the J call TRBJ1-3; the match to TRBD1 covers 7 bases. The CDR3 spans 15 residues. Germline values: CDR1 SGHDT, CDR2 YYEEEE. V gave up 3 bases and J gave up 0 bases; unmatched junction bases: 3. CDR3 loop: CASSWGQISGNTIYF. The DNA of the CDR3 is TGTGCCAGCAGCTGGGGACAGATCTCTGGAAACACCATATATTTT.

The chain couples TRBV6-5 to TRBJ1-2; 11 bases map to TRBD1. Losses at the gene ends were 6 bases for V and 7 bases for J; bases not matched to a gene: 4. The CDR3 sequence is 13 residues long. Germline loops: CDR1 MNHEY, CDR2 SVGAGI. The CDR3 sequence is CASRRTGGIGYTF. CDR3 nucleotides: TGTGCCAGCAGAAGGACAGGGGGCATTGGCTACACCTTC.

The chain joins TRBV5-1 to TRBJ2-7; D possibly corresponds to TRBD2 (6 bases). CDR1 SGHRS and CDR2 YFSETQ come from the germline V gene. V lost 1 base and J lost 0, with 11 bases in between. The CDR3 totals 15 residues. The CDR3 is CASSLKAGTSYEQYF. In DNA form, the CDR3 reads TGCGCCAGCAGCTTGAAGGCGGGAACCTCCTACGAGCAGTACTTC.

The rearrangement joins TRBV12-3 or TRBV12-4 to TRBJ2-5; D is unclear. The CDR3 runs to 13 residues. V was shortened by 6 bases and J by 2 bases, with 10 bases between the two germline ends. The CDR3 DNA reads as TGTGCCAGCAGCCCGGGTAAACAAGAGACCCAGTACTTC. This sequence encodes CASSPGKQETQYF.

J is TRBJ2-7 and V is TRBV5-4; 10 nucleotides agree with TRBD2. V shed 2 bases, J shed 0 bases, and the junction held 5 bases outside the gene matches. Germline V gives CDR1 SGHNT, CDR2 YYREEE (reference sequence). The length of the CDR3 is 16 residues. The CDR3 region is CASSLISGRASYEQYF. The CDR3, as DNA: TGTGCCAGCAGCTTAATCAGCGGGAGGGCCTCCTACGAGCAGTACTTC.

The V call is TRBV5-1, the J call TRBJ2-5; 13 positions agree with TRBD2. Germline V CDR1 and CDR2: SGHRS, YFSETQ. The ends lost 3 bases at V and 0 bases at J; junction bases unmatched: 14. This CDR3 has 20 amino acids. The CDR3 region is CASSSQPLAGTSGNQETQYF. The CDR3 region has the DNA TGCGCCAGCAGCTCCCAGCCGCTGGCAGGGACTAGCGGGAACCAAGAGACCCAGTACTTC.

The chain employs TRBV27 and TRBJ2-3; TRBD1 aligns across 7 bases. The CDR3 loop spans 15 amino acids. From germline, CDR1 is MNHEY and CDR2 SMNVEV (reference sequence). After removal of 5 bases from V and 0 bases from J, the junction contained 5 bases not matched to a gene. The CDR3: CASSAGTASTDTQYF. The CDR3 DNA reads TGTGCCAGCAGTGCAGGGACAGCTAGCACAGATACGCAGTATTTT.

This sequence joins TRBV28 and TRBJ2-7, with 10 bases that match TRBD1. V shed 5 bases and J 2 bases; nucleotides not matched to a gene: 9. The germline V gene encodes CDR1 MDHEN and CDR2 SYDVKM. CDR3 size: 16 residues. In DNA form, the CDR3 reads TGTGCCAGCAGTCTCCTGTTGGGACAGGGGACCTACGAGCAGTACTTC. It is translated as CASSLLLGQGTYEQYF.

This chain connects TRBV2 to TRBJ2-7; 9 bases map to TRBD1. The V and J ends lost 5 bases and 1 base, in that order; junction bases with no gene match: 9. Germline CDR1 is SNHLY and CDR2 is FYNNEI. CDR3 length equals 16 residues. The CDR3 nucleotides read TGTGCCAGCAGTCTACAGGGGGCTAGGGGATCCTACGAGCAGTACTTC. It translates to CASSLQGARGSYEQYF.

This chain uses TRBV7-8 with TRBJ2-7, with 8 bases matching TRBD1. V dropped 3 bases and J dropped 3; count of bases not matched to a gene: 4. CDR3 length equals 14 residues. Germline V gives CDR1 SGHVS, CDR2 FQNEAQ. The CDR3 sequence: CASSLDRANYEQYF. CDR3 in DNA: TGTGCCAGCAGCTTGGACAGGGCCAACTACGAGCAGTACTTC.

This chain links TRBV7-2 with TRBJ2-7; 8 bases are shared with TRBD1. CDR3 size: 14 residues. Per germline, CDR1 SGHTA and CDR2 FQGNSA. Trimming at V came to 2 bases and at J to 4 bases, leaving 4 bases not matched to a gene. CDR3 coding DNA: TGTGCCAGCAGCTTACAGGGGGCGACGTACGAGCAGTACTTC. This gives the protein CASSLQGATYEQYF.

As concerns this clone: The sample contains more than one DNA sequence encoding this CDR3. CDR3 region: CASSLTGNQPQHF. As DNA, the CDR3 is TGCGCCAGCAGCTTGACAGGTAATCAGCCCCAGCATTTT. V gene TRBV5-1 combines with J gene TRBJ1-5; tentatively, D is TRBD1 (5 bases). Germline assignment: CDR1 SGHRS and CDR2 YFSETQ. CDR3 size: 13 residues. V gave up 1 base and J gave up 4 bases, with 6 bases separating them.

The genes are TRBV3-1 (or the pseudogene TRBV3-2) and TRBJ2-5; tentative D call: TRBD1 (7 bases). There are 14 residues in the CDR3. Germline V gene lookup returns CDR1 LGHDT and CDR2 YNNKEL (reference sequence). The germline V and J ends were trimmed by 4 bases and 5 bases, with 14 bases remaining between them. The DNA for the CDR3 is TGTGCCAGCAGCCCGACAGGGAGGTTGGAGACCCAGTACTTC. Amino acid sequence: CASSPTGRLETQYF.

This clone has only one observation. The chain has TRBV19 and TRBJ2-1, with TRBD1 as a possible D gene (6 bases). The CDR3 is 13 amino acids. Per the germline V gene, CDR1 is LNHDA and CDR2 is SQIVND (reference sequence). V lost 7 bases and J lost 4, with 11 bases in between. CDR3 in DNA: TGTGCCAGTAACAACAGGGTTTACAATGAGCAGTTCTTC. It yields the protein CASNNRVYNEQFF.

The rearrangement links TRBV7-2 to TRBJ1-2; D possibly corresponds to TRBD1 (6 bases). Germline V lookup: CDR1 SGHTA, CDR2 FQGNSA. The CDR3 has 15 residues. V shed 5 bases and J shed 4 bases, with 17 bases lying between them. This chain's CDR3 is CASSPGTLPFYGYTF. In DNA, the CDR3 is TGTGCCAGCAGCCCAGGGACACTACCGTTCTATGGCTACACCTTC. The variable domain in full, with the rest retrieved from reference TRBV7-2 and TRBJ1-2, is GAGVSQSPSNKVTEKGKDVELRCDPISGHTALYWYRQSLGQGLEFLIYFQGNSAPDKSGLPSDRFSAERTGGSVSTLTIQRTQQEDSAVYLCASSPGTLPFYGYTFGSGTRLTVV.

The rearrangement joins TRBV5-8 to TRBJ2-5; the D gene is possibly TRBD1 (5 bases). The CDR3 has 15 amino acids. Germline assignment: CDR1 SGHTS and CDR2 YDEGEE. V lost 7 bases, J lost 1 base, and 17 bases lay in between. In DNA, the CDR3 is TGTGCCAGCGTCAGGGCGAATGGCCCCCAAGAGACCCAGTACTTC. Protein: CASVRANGPQETQYF.

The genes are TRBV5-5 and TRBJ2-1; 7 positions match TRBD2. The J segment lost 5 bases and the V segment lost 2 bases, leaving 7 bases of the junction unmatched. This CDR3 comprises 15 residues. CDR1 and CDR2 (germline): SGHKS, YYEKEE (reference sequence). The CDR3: CASSFSLAVHNEQFF. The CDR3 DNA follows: TGTGCCAGCAGCTTCTCTCTAGCGGTCCACAATGAGCAGTTCTTC.

The CDR3 protein is CASSLGGTSLGNEQFF. The CDR3 DNA follows: TGCGCCAGCAGCTTGGGGGGGACAAGCTTGGGGAATGAGCAGTTCTTC. J is TRBJ2-1 and V is TRBV5-1, with a weak D call TRBD1 (6 bases). V was trimmed by 0 bases and J by 7 bases, leaving 17 bases between them. CDR1 SGHRS and CDR2 YFSETQ come from the germline V gene. The CDR3 is made up of 16 amino acids.

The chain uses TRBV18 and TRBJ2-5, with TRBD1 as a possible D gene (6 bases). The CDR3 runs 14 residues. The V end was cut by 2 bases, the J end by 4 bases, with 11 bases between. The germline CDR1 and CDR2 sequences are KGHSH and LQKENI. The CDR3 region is CASSPGFRGETQYF. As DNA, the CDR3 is TGTGCCAGCTCACCAGGGTTCAGGGGAGAGACCCAGTACTTC.